The 19 T cell receptor beta chains in this list originate from one sample, sequenced in a study of long-term antiretroviral therapy in people with HIV. Investigators performed immunoSEQ version v3.0 at survey level. Repertoires were generated with immunoSEQ multiplex PCR, while TCRdb's copy carries only in-frame clones and drops some. Of fewer than 25,000 clones listed, over 75% are singletons. The source was unsorted PBMCs, collected about 2.7 years after starting antiretroviral therapy. The receptors shown here come from a woman between 50 and 59 years old with HIV.

This clone was counted once. This sequence joins TRBV7-6 and TRBJ2-3; 10 bases are a match to TRBD2. The CDR3 is 16 residues long. The germline V gene has CDR1 SGHVS and CDR2 FNYEAQ. Trimming removed 0 bases from V and 4 bases from J; junction bases left unmatched: 4. The CDR3 here is CASSLALAGAADTQYF. The DNA for the CDR3 is TGTGCCAGCAGCTTAGCGCTAGCGGGAGCGGCAGATACGCAGTATTTT.

The rearrangement links TRBV19 to TRBJ2-1; 11 bases match TRBD2. Germline V gene sequence: CDR1 LNHDA, CDR2 SQIVND (reference sequence). CDR3 length: 18 amino acids. The ends lost 8 bases at V and 0 bases at J; junction bases unmatched: 12. In DNA form, the CDR3 reads TGTGCCAGTTCCCGCGGACTAGCGGGTTCAAGCTCCTACAATGAGCAGTTCTTC. This translates into CASSRGLAGSSSYNEQFF.

The V and J genes are TRBV27 and TRBJ2-7; D gene ambiguous. This CDR3 has 11 amino acids. V dropped 4 bases and J dropped 2 bases, with 3 bases sitting between them. Germline-derived CDR1 and CDR2 are MNHEY and SMNVEV (reference sequence). The CDR3 DNA reads as TGTGCCAGCAGTTCGCCCTACGAGCAGTACTTC. Encoded protein: CASSSPYEQYF.

The chain is built from TRBV6-1 and TRBJ2-2; TRBD1 agrees at 7 bases. Germline V lookup: CDR1 MNHNS, CDR2 SASEGT. Germline trimming cut 4 bases from V and 5 bases from J; bases unmatched to any gene: 4. CDR3 length: 14 amino acids. DNA of the CDR3: TGTGCCAGCAGTGCACAGGGGTGGACCGGGGAGCTGTTTTTT. Residues: CASSAQGWTGELFF.

The chain combines TRBV10-3 with TRBJ2-3, with 8 bases identical to TRBD2. V lost 5 bases to trimming and J lost 2 bases; unmatched junction nucleotides: 9. The germline CDR1 and CDR2 sequences are ENHRY and SYGVKD. The CDR3 contains 16 residues. The CDR3 coding sequence is TGTGCCATCAGTCCTGGGGAGCGGGAGTACACAGATACGCAGTATTTT. Translated: CAISPGEREYTDTQYF.

The CDR3 reads CASVRGGFNEQFF. The CDR3 DNA reads TGTGCTAGTGTCCGAGGAGGTTTCAATGAGCAGTTCTTC. The chain uses TRBV12-5 and TRBJ2-1; D is possibly TRBD2 (5 bases). CDR1 and CDR2 (germline): LGHNT, FRNRAP. The CDR3 sequence is 13 residues long. V shed 7 bases and J shed 6 bases, with 13 bases lying between them.

The rearrangement links TRBV6-6 to TRBJ2-3; D is perhaps TRBD2 (6 bases). The CDR3 spans 15 residues. Germline V gene lookup returns CDR1 MNHNY and CDR2 SVGAGI (reference sequence). Trimming removed 7 bases from V and 6 bases from J, with 20 bases in between. The CDR3 loop reads CASTPMGGTWDTQYF. In DNA form, the CDR3 reads TGTGCCAGCACCCCGATGGGAGGTACTTGGGATACGCAGTATTTT.

The J gene is TRBJ2-1, the V gene TRBV21-1; TRBD1 is the table's D call, not checked against the DNA. TRBV21-1 is described as a pseudogene. The CDR3 has 17 amino acids. Here the CDR3 reads CASSKRGSVLPYNEQFF. The CDR3 bases are TGTGCCAGCAGCAAAAGGGGATCGGTGCTTCCCTACAATGAGCAGTTCTTC.

V usage is TRBV28 and J usage is TRBJ2-7; tentatively, D is TRBD1 or TRBD2 (6 bases each). This CDR3 region has 17 residues. The germline V gene has CDR1 MDHEN and CDR2 SYDVKM. V lost 5 bases and J 3 bases, leaving 23 bases between the germline ends. The CDR3 bases are TGTGCCAGCAGTACCCACCGGCGGGACACCTACCGCTACGAGCAGTACTTC. Protein: CASSTHRRDTYRYEQYF. The full variable domain, completed using reference TRBV28 and TRBJ2-7, is DVKVTQSSRYLVKRTGEKVFLECVQDMDHENMFWYRQDPGLGLRLIYFSYDVKMKEKGDIPEGYSVSREKKERFSLILESASTNQTSMYLCASSTHRRDTYRYEQYFGPGTRLTVT.

J is TRBJ2-3 and V is TRBV30; D is unresolved. This CDR3 has 12 residues. Germline V CDR1 and CDR2: GTSNPN, SVGIG (reference sequence). Deletions cut 0 bases from V and 6 bases from J, with 7 bases between. CDR3 residues: CAWSVTGDTQYF. In DNA form, the CDR3 reads TGTGCCTGGAGTGTGACTGGGGATACGCAGTATTTT. The complete variable domain, with remaining parts taken from reference TRBV30 and TRBJ2-3, reads SQTIHQWPATLVQPVGSPLSLECTVEGTSNPNLYWYRQAAGRGLQLLFYSVGIGQISSEVPQNLSASRPQDRQFILSSKKLLLSDSGFYLCAWSVTGDTQYFGPGTRLTVL.

The chain carries TRBV5-6 and TRBJ1-1, with unresolved D. Trimming left V 1 base short and J 0 bases short, with 7 bases between. Looked up from germline, CDR1 is SGHDT and CDR2 is YYEEEE. There are 14 residues in the CDR3. Here the CDR3 DNA reads TGTGCCAGCAGCTTGAAGGAGATGAACACTGAAGCTTTCTTT. It yields the protein CASSLKEMNTEAFF.

The chain employs TRBV29-1 and TRBJ1-5; TRBD1 matches 7 bases. The CDR3 is 12 amino acids. Germline assignment: CDR1 SQVTM and CDR2 ANQGSEA. Losses at the gene ends were 6 bases for V and 2 bases for J; bases not matched to a gene: 1. The CDR3 loop reads CSVGQGNQPQHF. The CDR3 DNA is TGCAGCGTCGGACAGGGCAATCAGCCCCAGCATTTT.

The chain is built from TRBV28 and TRBJ2-2; D is unclear. This CDR3 comprises 14 residues. V lost 8 bases and J lost 0, with 10 bases in between. Looked up from germline, CDR1 is MDHEN and CDR2 is SYDVKM. This chain's CDR3 is CASCALSNTGELFF. The CDR3 DNA reads as TGTGCCAGCTGCGCACTGTCGAACACCGGGGAGCTGTTTTTT. Full variable domain (remainder filled in from reference TRBV28 and TRBJ2-2): DVKVTQSSRYLVKRTGEKVFLECVQDMDHENMFWYRQDPGLGLRLIYFSYDVKMKEKGDIPEGYSVSREKKERFSLILESASTNQTSMYLCASCALSNTGELFFGEGSRLTVL.

The chain combines TRBV12-5 with TRBJ1-4; 8 bases are a match to TRBD1. CDR3 length equals 18 residues. V shed 7 bases, J shed 4 bases, and the junction held 17 bases outside the gene matches. Germline CDR1 reads LGHNT; CDR2 reads FRNRAP. The CDR3 DNA reads as TGTGCTAGTGCCTCAAGGGTCAGGGGGCGGGTGGATAATGAAAAACTGTTTTTT. As protein: CASASRVRGRVDNEKLFF.

This chain joins TRBV6-1 and TRBJ1-2; 7 bases agree with TRBD1. V dropped 7 bases and J dropped 8; count of bases not matched to a gene: 7. The CDR3 sequence is 12 residues long. Germline V gene data show CDR1 as MNHNS and CDR2 as SASEGT. In DNA, the CDR3 is TGTGCCAGCACCTGGGGGACAGCCGGCTACACCTTC. Translated, it gives CASTWGTAGYTF.

The chain carries TRBV28 and TRBJ2-7, with 7 bases that match TRBD2. The germline V gene has CDR1 MDHEN and CDR2 SYDVKM. The trim removed 6 bases at V and 6 bases at J, leaving 2 bases unmatched. The CDR3 runs 11 residues. In DNA, the CDR3 is TGTGCCAGCAGGGGGACTATCGAGCAGTACTTC. It yields the protein CASRGTIEQYF.

V usage is TRBV28 and J usage is TRBJ1-5; D unresolved. This CDR3 has 14 residues. Germline lookup yields CDR1 MDHEN and CDR2 SYDVKM. V lost 5 bases to trimming and J lost 0 bases, with 8 bases between them. The CDR3 is CASSPLNSNQPQHF. CDR3 DNA sequence: TGTGCCAGCAGTCCGTTAAATAGCAATCAGCCCCAGCATTTT.

The chain employs TRBV7-6 and TRBJ1-1, with D unclear. The CDR3 extends over 14 amino acids. Trimming stripped 0 bases from V and 0 bases from J, with 5 bases between. Per germline, CDR1 SGHVS and CDR2 FNYEAQ. This chain's CDR3 is CASSLAHLNTEAFF. CDR3 nucleotides: TGTGCCAGCAGCTTAGCGCACTTGAACACTGAAGCTTTCTTT.

The chain employs TRBV5-1 and TRBJ2-3; 11 bases match TRBD2. The V and J ends lost 3 bases and 4 bases, in that order; junction bases with no gene match: 10. The CDR3 has 17 residues. The V gene's germline CDR1 is SGHRS and CDR2 YFSETQ. The DNA of the CDR3 is TGCGCCAGCAGCTCGAGTAGCGGGAGGGCCGAACCAGATACGCAGTATTTT. Its translation: CASSSSSGRAEPDTQYF.